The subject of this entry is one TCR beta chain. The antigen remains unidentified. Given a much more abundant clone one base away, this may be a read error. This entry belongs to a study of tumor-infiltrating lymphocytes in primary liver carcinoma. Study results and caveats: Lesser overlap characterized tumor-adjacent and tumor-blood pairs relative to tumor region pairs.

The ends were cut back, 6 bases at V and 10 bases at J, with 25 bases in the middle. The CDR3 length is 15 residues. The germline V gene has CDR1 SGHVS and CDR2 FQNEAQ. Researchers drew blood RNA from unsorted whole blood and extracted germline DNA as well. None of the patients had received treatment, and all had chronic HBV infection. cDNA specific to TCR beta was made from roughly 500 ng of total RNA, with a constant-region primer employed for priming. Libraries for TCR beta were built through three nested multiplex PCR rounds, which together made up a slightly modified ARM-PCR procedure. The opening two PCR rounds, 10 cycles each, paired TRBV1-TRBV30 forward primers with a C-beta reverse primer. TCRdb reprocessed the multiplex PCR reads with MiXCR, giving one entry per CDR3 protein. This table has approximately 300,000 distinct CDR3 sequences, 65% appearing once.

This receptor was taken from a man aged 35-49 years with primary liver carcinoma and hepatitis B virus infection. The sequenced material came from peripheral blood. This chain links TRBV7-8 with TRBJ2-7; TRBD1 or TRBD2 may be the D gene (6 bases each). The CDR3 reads CASSSPWRGAKDQYF. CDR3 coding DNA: TGTGCCAGCAGTTCCCCCTGGAGGGGGGCGAAGGATCAGTACTTC.